This TCR beta chain was captured in a study of cytomegalovirus exposure and HLA in healthy donors. This clone was seen only a few times. Antigen unknown. This CDR3 region has 14 residues. Germline V CDR1 and CDR2: SGDLS, YYNGEE. J gave up 4 bases and V 4 bases, and 7 bases lay outside the gene matches. The study's findings and limits: An assumption of roughly uniform sequencing depth across donors underlay the presence/absence analyses. The study listed approximately 160 cytomegalovirus-associated TCR beta chains. In a later analysis, 16,951 TCR beta sequences were associated with HLA alleles at 0.05 false discovery rate. Whilst most TCR sequences proved rare, a subset of public TCRs occurred across many donors.

Amplification used 60 Vbeta primers and 13 Jbeta primers. Sequencing used immunoSEQ multiplex PCR; TCRdb keeps in-frame clones, though not all of them. The sample lists about 230,000 clones; roughly 85% were seen once. The sequenced sample consisted of PBMCs. This sequence joins TRBV9 and TRBJ2-5; 7 bases align to TRBD2. The source is a girl between 2 and 10 years old in good health and CMV-seronegative. The CDR3 bases are TGTGCCAGCAGCCCTAGACTAGCCGGAGAGACCCAGTACTTC. Its translation is CASSPRLAGETQYF.